The entry that follows covers one T cell receptor (beta chain) sequence. The antigen is not known. Sequence at one end of the junction differs from germline and may be a read error. The template was RNA from unsorted bulk tissue. Distant lung tissue was collected more than 3 cm away from the tumor edge. Newly diagnosed lung cancer patients had thoracic surgery in China, August–late 2014, without prior chemotherapy. In germline, CDR1 is SGHKS, CDR2 YYEKEE (reference sequence). CDR3 size: 17 residues. This sample is drawn from a study of tumor and adjacent non-tumor tissue in lung cancer. Three rounds of nested PCR, following a modified ARM-PCR protocol, produced the TCRbeta library. TCRdb re-called the multiplex PCR reads with MiXCR, one entry per CDR3 protein. The sample lists more than 55,000 distinct CDR3 sequences; 75% to 85% were seen once. Regarding the study as a whole: Shorter survival was associated with higher TCR diversity in tumors.

The chain combines TRBV5-5 with TRBJ2-2; 10 bases are shared with TRBD2. The clonotype was recovered from a man aged 60 to 69 with non-small cell lung cancer. The sample was distant non-tumor lung tissue. The CDR3: CASSLTSGAPNTRELFF. The CDR3 DNA is TGTGCCAGCAGCTTGACTAGCGGGGCCCCGAACACCAGGGAGCTGTTTTTT.